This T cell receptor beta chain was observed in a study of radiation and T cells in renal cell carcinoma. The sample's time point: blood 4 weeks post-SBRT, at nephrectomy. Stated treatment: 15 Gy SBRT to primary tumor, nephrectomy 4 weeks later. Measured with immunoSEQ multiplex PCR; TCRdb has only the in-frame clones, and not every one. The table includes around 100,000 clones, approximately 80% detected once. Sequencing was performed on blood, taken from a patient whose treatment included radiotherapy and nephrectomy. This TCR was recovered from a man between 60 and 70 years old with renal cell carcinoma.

The CDR3 DNA follows: TGTGCCAGCAGCCCTGACTTAGATACGCAGTATTTT. Its translation is CASSPDLDTQYF. The rearrangement uses TRBV11-2 and TRBJ2-3; D gene unclear. Germline CDR1 and CDR2: SGHAT and FQNNGV. V lost 5 bases to trimming and J lost 5 bases, with 8 bases between them. The CDR3 length is 12 residues.